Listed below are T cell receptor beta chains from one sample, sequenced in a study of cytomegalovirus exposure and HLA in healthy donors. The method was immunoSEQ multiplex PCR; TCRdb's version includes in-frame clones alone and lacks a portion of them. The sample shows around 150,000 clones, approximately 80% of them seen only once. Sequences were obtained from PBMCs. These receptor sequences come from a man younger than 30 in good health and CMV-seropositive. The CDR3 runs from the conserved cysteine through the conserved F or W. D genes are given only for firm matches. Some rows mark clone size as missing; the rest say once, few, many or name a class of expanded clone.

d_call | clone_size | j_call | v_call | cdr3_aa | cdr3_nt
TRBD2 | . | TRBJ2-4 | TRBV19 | CASSSLAGGVIQYF | TGTGCCAGTAGTTCCCTAGCGGGAGGCGTCATTCAGTACTTC
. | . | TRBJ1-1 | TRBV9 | CASSRGGRAEAFF | TGTGCCAGCAGCCGAGGAGGGCGAGCTGAAGCTTTCTTT
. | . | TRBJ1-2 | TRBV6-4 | CASGAGGGNYTF | TGTGCCAGCGGTGCGGGGGGAGGGAACTACACCTTC
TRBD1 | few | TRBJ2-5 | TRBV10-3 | CAIRAGTGAQETQYF | TGTGCCATCAGGGCCGGGACAGGGGCCCAAGAGACCCAGTACTTC
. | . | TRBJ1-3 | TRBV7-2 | CASSWTGGNTIYF | TGTGCCAGCTCCTGGACGGGCGGGAACACCATATATTTT
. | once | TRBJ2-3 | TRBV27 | CASSDTGLTDTQYF | TGTGCCAGCAGTGACACAGGGCTCACAGATACGCAGTATTTT
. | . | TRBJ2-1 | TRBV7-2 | CASSHLGAGEGDEQFF | TGTGCCAGCAGCCACCTGGGGGCGGGAGAAGGCGATGAGCAGTTCTTC
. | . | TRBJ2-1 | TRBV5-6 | CASSSYSYNEQFF | TGTGCCAGCAGCTCTTACTCCTACAATGAGCAGTTCTTC
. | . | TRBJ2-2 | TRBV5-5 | CASSFPGTGELFF | TGTGCCAGCAGCTTTCCGGGTACCGGGGAGCTGTTTTTT
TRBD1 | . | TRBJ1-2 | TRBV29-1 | CSVERGHYGYTF | TGCAGCGTTGAAAGGGGGCACTATGGCTACACCTTC
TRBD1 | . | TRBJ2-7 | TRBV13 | CASGPRTGGNEQYF | TGTGCCAGCGGCCCGCGGACAGGGGGCAACGAGCAGTACTTC
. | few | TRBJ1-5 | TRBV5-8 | CASSLAALDGDF | TGTGCCAGCAGCTTAGCCGCACTGGACGGGGATTTT
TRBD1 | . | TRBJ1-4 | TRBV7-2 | CASSARQGAEKLFF | TGTGCCAGCAGCGCCAGACAGGGGGCCGAAAAACTGTTTTTT
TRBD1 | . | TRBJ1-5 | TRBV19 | CASSWGQLSNQPQHF | TGTGCCAGTAGTTGGGGACAGCTAAGCAATCAGCCCCAGCATTTT
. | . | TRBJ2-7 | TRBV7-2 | CASSYGLNEQYF | TGTGCCAGCAGCTATGGACTCAACGAGCAGTACTTC
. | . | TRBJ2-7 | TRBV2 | CASSGGRGSTYEQYF | TGTGCCAGCAGTGGGGGGCGTGGCAGTACCTACGAGCAGTACTTC
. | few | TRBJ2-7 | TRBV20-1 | CSAPAVGQYF | TGCAGTGCCCCCGCGGTGGGGCAGTACTTC
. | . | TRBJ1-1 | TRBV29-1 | CSVELGPGAFF | TGCAGCGTTGAATTGGGCCCCGGAGCTTTCTTT
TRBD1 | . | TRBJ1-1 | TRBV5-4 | CASSQGANTEAFF | TGTGCCAGCAGCCAGGGGGCGAACACTGAAGCTTTCTTT
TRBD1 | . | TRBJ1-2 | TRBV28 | CASSFPWTGGGYTF | TGTGCCAGCAGTTTTCCTTGGACAGGGGGCGGCTACACCTTC
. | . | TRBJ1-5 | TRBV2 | CASSEAAVNQPQHF | TGTGCCAGCAGTGAAGCTGCAGTAAATCAGCCCCAGCATTTT
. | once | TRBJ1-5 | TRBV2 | CASKVAGRSNQPQHF | TGTGCCAGCAAGGTCGCAGGGCGCAGCAATCAGCCCCAGCATTTT
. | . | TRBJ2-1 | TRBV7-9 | CASSHPLVGGRNEQFF | TGTGCCAGCAGCCACCCACTAGTGGGGGGGCGTAATGAGCAGTTCTTC
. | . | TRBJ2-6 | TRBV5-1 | CASSLPREAGANVLTF | TGCGCCAGCAGCTTGCCCAGGGAAGCTGGGGCCAACGTCCTGACTTTC
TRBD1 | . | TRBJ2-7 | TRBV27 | CASSEDRGSYEQYF | TGTGCCAGCTCCGAGGACAGGGGATCCTACGAGCAGTACTTC
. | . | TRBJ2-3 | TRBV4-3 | CASSQDPTGGLTDTQYF | TGCGCCAGCAGCCAAGACCCGACAGGAGGCCTAACAGATACGCAGTATTTT
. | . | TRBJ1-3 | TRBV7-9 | CASSLGRGTGNTIYF | TGTGCCAGCAGCTTAGGAAGGGGTACTGGAAACACCATATATTTT
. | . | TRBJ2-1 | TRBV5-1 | CASSKGQPNEQFF | TGCGCCAGCAGCAAGGGACAACCGAATGAGCAGTTCTTC
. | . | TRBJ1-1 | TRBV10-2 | CASSAGDRTEAFF | TGCGCCAGCAGTGCGGGGGATCGCACTGAAGCTTTCTTT
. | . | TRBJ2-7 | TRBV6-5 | CASSYRGSYEQYF | TGTGCCAGCAGTTATAGGGGCTCCTACGAGCAGTACTTC
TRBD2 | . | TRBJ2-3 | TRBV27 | CASSTLAGGGLDTQYF | TGTGCCAGCAGTACCCTAGCGGGAGGTGGCTTAGATACGCAGTATTTT
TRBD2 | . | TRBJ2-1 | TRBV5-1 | CASSPLQTSGSYEQFF | TGCGCCAGCAGCCCCCTACAGACTAGCGGGAGCTATGAGCAGTTCTTC
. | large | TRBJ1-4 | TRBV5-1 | CASSLGQFPEKLFF | TGCGCCAGCAGCTTGGGGCAGTTTCCTGAAAAACTGTTTTTT